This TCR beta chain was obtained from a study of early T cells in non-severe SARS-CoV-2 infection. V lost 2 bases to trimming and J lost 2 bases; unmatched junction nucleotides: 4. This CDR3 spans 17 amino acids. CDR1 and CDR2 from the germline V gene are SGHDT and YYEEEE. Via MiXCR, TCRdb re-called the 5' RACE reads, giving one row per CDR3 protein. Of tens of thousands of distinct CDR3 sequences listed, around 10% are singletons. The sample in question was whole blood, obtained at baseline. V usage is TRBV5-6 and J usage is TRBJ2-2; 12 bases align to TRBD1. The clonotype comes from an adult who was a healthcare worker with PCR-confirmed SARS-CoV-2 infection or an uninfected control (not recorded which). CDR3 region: CASSLLGTGGNTGELFF. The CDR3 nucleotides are TGTGCCAGCAGCTTACTTGGGACAGGGGGCAACACCGGGGAGCTGTTTTTT.